This T cell receptor beta chain was observed in a study of T cell changes during pregnancy in multiple sclerosis. The germline gives CDR1 MGHRA, CDR2 YSYEKL. This CDR3 has 13 residues. Trimming left V 1 base short and J 5 bases short, with 8 bases between. The assay was immunoSEQ multiplex PCR, and TCRdb's table has in-frame clones only and misses some. Here the sample spans about 80,000 clones, approximately 95% being singletons. This clone was detected only once. Sequenced material: peripheral blood, taken in the second trimester of pregnancy. The origin of this receptor is a female donor in good health, enrolled as a control in a pregnancy study. The chain has TRBV4-1 and TRBJ2-5; no reliable D call. The CDR3 nucleotides read TGCGCCAGCAGCCAAGCCCGTCCGGAGACCCAGTACTTC. Protein sequence: CASSQARPETQYF.